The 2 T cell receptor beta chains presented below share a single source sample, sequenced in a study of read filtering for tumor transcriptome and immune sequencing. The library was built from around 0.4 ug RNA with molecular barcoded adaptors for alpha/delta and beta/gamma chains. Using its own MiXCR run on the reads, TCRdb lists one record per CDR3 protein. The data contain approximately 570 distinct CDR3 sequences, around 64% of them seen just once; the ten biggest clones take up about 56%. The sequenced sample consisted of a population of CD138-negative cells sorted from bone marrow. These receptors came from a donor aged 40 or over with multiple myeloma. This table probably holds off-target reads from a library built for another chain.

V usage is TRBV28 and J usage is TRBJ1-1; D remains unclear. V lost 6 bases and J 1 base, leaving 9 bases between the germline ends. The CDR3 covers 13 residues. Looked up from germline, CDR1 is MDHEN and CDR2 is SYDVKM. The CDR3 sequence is CASRASANTEAFF. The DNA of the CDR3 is TGTGCCAGCAGAGCGTCTGCGAACACTGAAGCTTTCTTT.

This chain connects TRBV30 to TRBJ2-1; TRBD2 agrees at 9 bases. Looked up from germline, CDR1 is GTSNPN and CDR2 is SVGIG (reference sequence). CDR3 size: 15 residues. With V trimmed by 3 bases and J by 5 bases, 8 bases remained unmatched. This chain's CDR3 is CAWSEGLAGHNEQFF. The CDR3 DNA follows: TGTGCCTGGAGCGAGGGACTAGCTGGCCACAATGAGCAGTTCTTC.